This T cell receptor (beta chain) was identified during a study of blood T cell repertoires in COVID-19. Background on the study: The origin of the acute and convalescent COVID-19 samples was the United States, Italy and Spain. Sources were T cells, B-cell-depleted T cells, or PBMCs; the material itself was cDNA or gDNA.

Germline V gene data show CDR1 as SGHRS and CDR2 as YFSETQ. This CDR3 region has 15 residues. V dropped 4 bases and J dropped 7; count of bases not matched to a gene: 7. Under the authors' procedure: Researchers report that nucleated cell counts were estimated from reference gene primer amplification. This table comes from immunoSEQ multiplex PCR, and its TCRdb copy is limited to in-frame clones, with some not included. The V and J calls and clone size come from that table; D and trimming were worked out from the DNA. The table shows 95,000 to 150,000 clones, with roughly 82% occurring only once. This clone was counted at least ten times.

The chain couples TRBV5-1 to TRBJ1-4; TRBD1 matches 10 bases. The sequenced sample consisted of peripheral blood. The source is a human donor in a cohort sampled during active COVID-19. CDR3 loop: CASSPGGTGAEKLFF. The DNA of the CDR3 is TGCGCCAGCAGCCCAGGCGGGACAGGGGCTGAAAAACTGTTTTTT.